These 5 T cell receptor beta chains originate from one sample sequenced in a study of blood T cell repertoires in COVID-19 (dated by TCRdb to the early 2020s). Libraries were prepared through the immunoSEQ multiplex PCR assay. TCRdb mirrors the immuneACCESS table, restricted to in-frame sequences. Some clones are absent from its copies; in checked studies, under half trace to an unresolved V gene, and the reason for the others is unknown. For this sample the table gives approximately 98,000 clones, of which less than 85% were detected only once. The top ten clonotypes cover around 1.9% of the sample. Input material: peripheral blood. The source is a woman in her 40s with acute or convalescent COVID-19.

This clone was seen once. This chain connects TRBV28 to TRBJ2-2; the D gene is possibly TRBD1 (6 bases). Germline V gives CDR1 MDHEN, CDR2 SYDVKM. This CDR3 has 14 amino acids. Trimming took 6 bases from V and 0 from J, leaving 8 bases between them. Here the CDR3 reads CASRGQPNTGELFF. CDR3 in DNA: TGTGCCAGCAGAGGACAGCCGAACACCGGGGAGCTGTTTTTT.

CDR3 protein: CATSDPGLSETQYF. The CDR3 nucleotides are TGTGCCACCAGTGATCCGGGACTCTCAGAGACCCAGTACTTC. The chain employs TRBV24-1 and TRBJ2-5; TRBD2 might be the D (6 bases). Germline V lookup: CDR1 KGHDR, CDR2 SFDVKD. The CDR3 totals 14 residues. V gave up 3 bases and J gave up 4 bases, with 11 bases separating them.

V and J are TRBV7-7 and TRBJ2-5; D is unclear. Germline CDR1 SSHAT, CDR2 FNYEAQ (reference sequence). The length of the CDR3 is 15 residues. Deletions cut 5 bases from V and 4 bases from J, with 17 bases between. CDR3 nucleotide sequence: TGTGCCAGCAGCGCGACCTGGGCCATGGGAGAGACCCAGTACTTC. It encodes CASSATWAMGETQYF. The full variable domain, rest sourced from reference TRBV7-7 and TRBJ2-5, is GAGVSQSPRYKVTKRGQDVTLRCDPISSHATLYWYQQALGQGPEFLTYFNYEAQPDKSGLPSDRFSAERPEGSISTLTIQRTEQRDSAMYRCASSATWAMGETQYFGPGTRLLVL.

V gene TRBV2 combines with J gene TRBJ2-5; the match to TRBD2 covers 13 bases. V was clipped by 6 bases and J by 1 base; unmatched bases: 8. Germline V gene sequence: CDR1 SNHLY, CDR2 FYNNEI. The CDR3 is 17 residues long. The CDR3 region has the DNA TGTGCCAGCAGCCCCATGGGACTAGCGGGGAGCCAAGAGACCCAGTACTTC. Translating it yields CASSPMGLAGSQETQYF.

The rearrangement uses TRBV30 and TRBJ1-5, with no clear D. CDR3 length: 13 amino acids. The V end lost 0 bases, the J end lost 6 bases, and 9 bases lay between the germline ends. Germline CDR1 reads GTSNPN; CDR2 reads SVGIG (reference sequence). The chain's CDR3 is CAWSVLGVQPQHF. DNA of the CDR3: TGTGCCTGGAGTGTACTCGGGGTTCAGCCCCAGCATTTT.